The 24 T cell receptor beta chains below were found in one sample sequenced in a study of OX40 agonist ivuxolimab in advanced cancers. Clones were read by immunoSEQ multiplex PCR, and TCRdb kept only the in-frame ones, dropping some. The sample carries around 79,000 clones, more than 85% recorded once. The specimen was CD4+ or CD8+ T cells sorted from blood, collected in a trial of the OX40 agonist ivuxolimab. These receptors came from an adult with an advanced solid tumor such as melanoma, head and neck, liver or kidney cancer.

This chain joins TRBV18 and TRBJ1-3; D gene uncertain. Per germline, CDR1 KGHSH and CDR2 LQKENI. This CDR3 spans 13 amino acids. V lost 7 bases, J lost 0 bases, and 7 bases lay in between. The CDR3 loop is CASFTYSGNTIYF. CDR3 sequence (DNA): TGTGCCAGCTTCACCTACTCTGGAAACACCATATATTTT.

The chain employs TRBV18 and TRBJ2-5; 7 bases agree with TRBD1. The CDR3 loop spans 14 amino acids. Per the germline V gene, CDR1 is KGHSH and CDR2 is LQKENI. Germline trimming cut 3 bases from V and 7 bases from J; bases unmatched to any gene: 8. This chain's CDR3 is CASSPPGQPGTQYF. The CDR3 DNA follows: TGTGCCAGCTCACCGCCGGGACAGCCGGGGACCCAGTACTTC.

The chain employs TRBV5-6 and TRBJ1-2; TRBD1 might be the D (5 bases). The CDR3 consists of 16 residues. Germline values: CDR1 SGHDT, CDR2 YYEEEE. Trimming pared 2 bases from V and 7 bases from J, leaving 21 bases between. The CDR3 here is CASSFFVFVGRGGYTF. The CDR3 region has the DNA TGTGCCAGCAGCTTCTTCGTATTTGTGGGTAGGGGTGGCTACACCTTC.

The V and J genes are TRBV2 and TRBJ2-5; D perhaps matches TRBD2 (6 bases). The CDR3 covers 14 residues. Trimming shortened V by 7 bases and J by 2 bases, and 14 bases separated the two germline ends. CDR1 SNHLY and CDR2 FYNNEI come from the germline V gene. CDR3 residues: CASMDPGEQETQYF. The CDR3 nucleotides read TGTGCCAGCATGGATCCGGGGGAACAAGAGACCCAGTACTTC.

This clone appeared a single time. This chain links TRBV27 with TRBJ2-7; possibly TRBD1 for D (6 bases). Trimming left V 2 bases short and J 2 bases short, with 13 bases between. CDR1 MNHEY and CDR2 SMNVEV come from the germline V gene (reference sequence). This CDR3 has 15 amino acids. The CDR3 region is CASSLTWQGTYEQYF. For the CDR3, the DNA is TGTGCCAGCAGTTTAACGTGGCAGGGGACCTACGAGCAGTACTTC.

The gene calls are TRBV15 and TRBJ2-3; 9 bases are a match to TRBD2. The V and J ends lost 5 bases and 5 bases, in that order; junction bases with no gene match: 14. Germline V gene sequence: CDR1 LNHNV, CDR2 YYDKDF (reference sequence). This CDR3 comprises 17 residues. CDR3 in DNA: TGTGCCACCAGCCCTCACGACCTAGCGGGAATCGGAGATACGCAGTATTTT. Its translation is CATSPHDLAGIGDTQYF.

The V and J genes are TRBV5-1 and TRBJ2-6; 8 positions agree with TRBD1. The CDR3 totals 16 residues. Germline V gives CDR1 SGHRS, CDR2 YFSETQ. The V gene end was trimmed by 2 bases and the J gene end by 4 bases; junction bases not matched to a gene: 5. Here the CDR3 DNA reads TGCGCCAGCAGCTTCGCAGGGGGCGCGGGGGCCAACGTCCTGACTTTC. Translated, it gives CASSFAGGAGANVLTF.

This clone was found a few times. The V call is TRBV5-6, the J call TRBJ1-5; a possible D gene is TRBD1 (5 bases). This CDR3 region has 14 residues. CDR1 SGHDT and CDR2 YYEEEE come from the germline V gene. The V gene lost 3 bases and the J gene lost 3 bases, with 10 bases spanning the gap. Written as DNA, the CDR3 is TGTGCCAGCAGCTCCGGGGGGAACAATCAGCCCCAGCATTTT. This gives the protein CASSSGGNNQPQHF. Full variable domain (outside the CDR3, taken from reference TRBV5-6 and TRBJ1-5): DAGVTQSPTHLIKTRGQQVTLRCSPKSGHDTVSWYQQALGQGPQFIFQYYEEEERQRGNFPDRFSGHQFPNYSSELNVNALLLGDSALYLCASSSGGNNQPQHFGDGTRLSIL.

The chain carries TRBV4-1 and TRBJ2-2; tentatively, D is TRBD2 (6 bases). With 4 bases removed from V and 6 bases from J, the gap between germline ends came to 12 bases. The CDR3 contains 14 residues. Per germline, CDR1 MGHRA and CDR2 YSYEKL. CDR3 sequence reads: CASSLRGEAGELFF. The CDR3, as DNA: TGCGCCAGCAGCCTTCGTGGGGAGGCCGGGGAGCTGTTTTTT.

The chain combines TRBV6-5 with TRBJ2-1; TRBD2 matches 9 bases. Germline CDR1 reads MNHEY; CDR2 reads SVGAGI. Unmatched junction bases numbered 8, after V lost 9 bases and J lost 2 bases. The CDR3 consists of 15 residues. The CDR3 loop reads CASAWTSDTYNEQFF. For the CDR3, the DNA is TGTGCCAGTGCCTGGACTAGCGACACCTACAATGAGCAGTTCTTC.

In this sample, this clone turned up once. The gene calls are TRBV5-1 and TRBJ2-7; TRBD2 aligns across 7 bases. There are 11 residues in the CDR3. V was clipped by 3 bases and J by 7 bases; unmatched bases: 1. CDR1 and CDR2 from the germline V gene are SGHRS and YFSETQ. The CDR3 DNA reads TGCGCCAGCAGCTGGGGGGGTGAGCAGTACTTC. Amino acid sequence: CASSWGGEQYF. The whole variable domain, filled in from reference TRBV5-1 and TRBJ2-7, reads KAGVTQTPRYLIKTRGQQVTLSCSPISGHRSVSWYQQTPGQGLQFLFEYFSETQRNKGNFPGRFSGRQFSNSRSEMNVSTLELGDSALYLCASSWGGEQYFGPGTRLTVT.

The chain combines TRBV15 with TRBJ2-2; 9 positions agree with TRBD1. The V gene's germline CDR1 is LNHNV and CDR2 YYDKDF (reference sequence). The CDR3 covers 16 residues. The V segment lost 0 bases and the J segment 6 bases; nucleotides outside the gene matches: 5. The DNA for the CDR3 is TGTGCCACCAGCAGAGATCCTACAGGGGGCTCCGGGGAGCTGTTTTTT. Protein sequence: CATSRDPTGGSGELFF.

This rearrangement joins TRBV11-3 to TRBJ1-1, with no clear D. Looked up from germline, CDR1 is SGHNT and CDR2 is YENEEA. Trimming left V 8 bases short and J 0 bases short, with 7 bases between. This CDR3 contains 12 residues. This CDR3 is CASAEMNTEAFF. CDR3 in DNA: TGTGCCAGCGCGGAGATGAACACTGAAGCTTTCTTT. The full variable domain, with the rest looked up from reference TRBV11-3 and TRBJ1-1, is EAGVVQSPRYKIIEKKQPVAFWCNPISGHNTLYWYLQNLGQGPELLIRYENEEAVDDSQLPKDRFSAERLKGVDSTLKIQPAELGDSAVYLCASAEMNTEAFFGQGTRLTVV.

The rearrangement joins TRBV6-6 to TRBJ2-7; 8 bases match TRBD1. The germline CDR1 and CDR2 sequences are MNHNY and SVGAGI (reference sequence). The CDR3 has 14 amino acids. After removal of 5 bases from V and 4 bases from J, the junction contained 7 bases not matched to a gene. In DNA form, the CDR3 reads TGTGCCAGCAGTCAGAGGACAGGGATGTACGAGCAGTACTTC. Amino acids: CASSQRTGMYEQYF.

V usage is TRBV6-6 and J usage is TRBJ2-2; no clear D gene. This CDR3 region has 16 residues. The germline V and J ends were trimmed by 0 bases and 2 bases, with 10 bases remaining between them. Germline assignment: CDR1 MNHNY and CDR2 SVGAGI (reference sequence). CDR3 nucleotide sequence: TGTGCCAGCAGTTACTCGACTCGGGCAAACACCGGGGAGCTGTTTTTT. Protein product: CASSYSTRANTGELFF.

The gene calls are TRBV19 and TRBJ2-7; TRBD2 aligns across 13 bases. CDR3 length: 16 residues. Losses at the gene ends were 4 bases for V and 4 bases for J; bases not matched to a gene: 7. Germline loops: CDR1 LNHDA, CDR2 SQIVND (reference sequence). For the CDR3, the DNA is TGTGCCAGTAGTAATGGACTAGCGGGAGTATCATACGAGCAGTACTTC. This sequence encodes CASSNGLAGVSYEQYF.

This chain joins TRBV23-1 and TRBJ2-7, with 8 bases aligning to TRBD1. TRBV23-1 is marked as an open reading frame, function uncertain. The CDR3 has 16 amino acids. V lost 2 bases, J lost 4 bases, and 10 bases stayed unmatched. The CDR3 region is CASSQISDRGPYEQYF. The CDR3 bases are TGCGCCAGCAGTCAAATTTCTGACAGGGGCCCTTACGAGCAGTACTTC.

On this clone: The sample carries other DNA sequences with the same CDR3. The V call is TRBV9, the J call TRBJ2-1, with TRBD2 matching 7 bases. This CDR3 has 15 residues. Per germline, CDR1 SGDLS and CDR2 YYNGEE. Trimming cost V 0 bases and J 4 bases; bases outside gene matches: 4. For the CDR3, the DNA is TGTGCCAGCAGCGTAGCGGGAGGATCGTACAATGAGCAGTTCTTC. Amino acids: CASSVAGGSYNEQFF.

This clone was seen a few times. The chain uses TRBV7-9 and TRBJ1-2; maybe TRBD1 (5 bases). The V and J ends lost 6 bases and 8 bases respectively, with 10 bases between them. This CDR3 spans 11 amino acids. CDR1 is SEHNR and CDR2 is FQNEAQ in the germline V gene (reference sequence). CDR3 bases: TGTGCCAGCAGGCCACAGGAGGGCTACACCTTC. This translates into CASRPQEGYTF.

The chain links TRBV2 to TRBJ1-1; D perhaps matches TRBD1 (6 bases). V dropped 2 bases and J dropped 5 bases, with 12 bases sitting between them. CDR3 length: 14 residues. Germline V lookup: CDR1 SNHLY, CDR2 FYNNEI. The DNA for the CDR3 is TGTGCCAGCAGTGAAACGGGACAACCAACTGAAGCTTTCTTT. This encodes CASSETGQPTEAFF.

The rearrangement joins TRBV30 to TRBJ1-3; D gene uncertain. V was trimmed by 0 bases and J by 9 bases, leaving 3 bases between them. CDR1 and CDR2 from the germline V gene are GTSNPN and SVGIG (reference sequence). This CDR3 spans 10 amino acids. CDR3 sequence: CAWSVGTIYF. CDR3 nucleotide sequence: TGTGCCTGGAGTGTTGGCACCATATATTTT.

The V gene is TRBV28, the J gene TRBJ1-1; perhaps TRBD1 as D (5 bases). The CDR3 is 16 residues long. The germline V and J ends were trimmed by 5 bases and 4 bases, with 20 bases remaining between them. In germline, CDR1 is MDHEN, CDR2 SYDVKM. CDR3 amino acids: CASSRGLGGLITEAFF. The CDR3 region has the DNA TGTGCCAGCAGTCGCGGTCTTGGGGGGTTGATCACTGAAGCTTTCTTT.

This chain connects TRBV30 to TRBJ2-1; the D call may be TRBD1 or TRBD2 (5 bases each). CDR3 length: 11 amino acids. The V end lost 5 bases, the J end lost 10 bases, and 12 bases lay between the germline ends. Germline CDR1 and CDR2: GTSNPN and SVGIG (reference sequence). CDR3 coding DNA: TGTGCCTGGGGGGGTCCTGTGGAGCAGTTCTTC. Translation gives CAWGGPVEQFF.

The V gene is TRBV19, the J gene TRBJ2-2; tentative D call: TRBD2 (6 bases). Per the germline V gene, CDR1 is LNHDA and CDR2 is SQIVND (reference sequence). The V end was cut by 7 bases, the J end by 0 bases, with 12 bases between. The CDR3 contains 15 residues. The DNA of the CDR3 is TGTGCCAGTATTGGAGGGCAGGCGAACACCGGGGAGCTGTTTTTT. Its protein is CASIGGQANTGELFF.